The entry that follows covers one T cell receptor (beta chain) sequence. Its antigen is unidentified. Method: immunoSEQ multiplex PCR; TCRdb's copy keeps in-frame clones and lacks some. The repertoire holds 490,000 or so clones, with 65% to 80% as singletons. V trimming: 4 bases; J trimming: 1 base; junction bases outside the gene matches: 6. Germline assignment: CDR1 LNHNV and CDR2 YYDKDF (reference sequence). The CDR3 totals 15 residues. The data stem from a study of shared clonotypes between healthy human individuals. Study-wide results and caveats: Few donors limited the genetic and exposure-history diversity represented.

The sequence derives from a woman aged 40 to 50 in good health. Some clones in this sample may be carry-over from other donors' samples. Material for sequencing was PBMCs. J is TRBJ2-7 and V is TRBV15, with 8 bases that match TRBD2. CDR3 nucleotides: TGTGCCACCAGCACTAGCGGGTCCGCTTCCTACGAGCAGTACTTC. Translated, it gives CATSTSGSASYEQYF.